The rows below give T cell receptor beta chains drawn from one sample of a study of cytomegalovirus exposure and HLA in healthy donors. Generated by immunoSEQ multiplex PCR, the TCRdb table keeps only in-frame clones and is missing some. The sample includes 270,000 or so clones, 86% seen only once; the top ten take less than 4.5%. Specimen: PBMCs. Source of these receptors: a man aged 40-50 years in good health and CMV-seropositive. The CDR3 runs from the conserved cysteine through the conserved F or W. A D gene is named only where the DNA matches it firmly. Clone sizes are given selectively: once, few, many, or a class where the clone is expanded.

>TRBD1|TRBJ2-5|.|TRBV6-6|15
TGTGCCAGCAGCGGACCGGGACAGGGGGGAGAGACCCAGTACTTC
CASSGPGQGGETQYF
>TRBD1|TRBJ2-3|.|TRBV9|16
TGTGCCAGCAGCTTAAGACAGGGGTCAAGCACAGATACGCAGTATTTT
CASSLRQGSSTDTQYF
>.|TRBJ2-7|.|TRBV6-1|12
TGTGCCAGCAAGGGACATTTGGCCGAGCAGTACTTC
CASKGHLAEQYF
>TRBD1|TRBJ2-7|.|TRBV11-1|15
TGTGCCAGCAGCGCGCCCGGGACAGGGGTCTACGAGCAGTACTTC
CASSAPGTGVYEQYF
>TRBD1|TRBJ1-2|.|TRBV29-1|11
TGCAGCGTTGAGGGACAGAGGGGCTACACCTTC
CSVEGQRGYTF
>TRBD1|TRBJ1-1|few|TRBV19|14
TGTGCCAGTAGAGCTACAGGGGGCGGCACTGAAGCTTTCTTT
CASRATGGGTEAFF
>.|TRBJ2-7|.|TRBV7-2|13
TGTGCCAGCACTCCAGGGCCCTCCTACGAGCAGTACTTC
CASTPGPSYEQYF
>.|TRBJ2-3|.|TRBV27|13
TGTGCCAGCAGGAGGAGGGACACAGATACGCAGTATTTT
CASRRRDTDTQYF
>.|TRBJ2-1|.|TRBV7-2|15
TGTGCCAGCAGCTTAGATTCCCTAGAATACAATGAGCAGTTCTTC
CASSLDSLEYNEQFF
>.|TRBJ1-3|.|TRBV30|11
TGTGCCTGGAGTGTACACAGCACCATATATTTT
CAWSVHSTIYF
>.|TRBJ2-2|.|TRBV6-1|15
TGTGCCAGCAGTATGGACAGTCCGAACACCGGGGAGCTGTTTTTT
CASSMDSPNTGELFF
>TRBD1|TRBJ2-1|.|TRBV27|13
TGTGCCAGCAGCACTACAGGGGCCGGTGAGCAGTTCTTC
CASSTTGAGEQFF
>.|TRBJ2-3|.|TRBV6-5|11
TGTGCCAGCAGCAATAGTGATACGCAGTATTTT
CASSNSDTQYF